The clone carrying this T cell receptor (beta chain) has a single count. Its antigen is undetermined. This sample stems from a study of CD8+CD57+ T cells in acquired aplastic anemia. In the study overall: Mean DNA quantity obtained from sorted CD4+ and CD8+ cells was around 3.2 ug.

The germline V gene has CDR1 LNHNV and CDR2 YYDKDF (reference sequence). This CDR3 is built from 14 residues. Whole-study results and caveats: Controls did not differ significantly from patients in CD8+ Simpson's diversity. There were about 27 CD8+ CDR3 sequences that occurred in both patients and controls.

Template material for TCR beta VDJ and CDR3 profiling consisted of genomic DNA. Using its own MiXCR run on the reads, TCRdb lists one record per CDR3 protein. Counted here are approximately 470,000 distinct CDR3 sequences, less than 35% occurring once; the ten biggest clones make up 0.82%. The patients chosen for sequencing had shown expansion of CD8+CD57+ cells (detected by flow cytometry). Severe acquired aplastic anemia was the diagnosis recorded for all patients. The sequenced material came from sorted CD4+, CD8+, or CD8+CD57+ T cells (not recorded which) from PBMCs. The sequence came from a human donor with aplastic anemia. The chain links TRBV15 to TRBJ2-5, with D possibly TRBD1 on 6 matching bases. The J call may be incorrect, as the DNA end agrees better with TRBJ2-7. The CDR3 reads CATSRSQGSYEQYF. The CDR3 DNA follows: TGTGCCACCAGCAGATCACAGGGCTCCTACGAGCAGTACTTC.